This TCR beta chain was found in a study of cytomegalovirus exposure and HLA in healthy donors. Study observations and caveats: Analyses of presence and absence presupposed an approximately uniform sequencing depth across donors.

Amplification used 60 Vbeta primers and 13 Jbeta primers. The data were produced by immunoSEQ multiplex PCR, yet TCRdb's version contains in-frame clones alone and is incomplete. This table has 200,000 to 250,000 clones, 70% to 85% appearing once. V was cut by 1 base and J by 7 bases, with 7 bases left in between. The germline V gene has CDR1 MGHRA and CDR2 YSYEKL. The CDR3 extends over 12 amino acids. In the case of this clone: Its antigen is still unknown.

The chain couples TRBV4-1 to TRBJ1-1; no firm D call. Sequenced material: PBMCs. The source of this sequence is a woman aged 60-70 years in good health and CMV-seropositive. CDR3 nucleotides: TGCGCCAGCAGCCAAGCGAGAAGTGAAGCTTTCTTT. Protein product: CASSQARSEAFF.